Below, 22 T cell receptor beta chains from the same sample are listed, as sequenced in a study of T cells after yellow fever vaccination. Via MiXCR, TCRdb re-called the 5' RACE reads, giving one row per CDR3 protein. This sample has about 340,000 distinct CDR3 sequences, with 8.7% found just once. The sample was PBMCs, taken on the day of the first yellow fever vaccination. These receptor sequences come from a man aged 18 to 30 who received the YFV17D yellow fever vaccine.

The chain uses TRBV12-3 or TRBV12-4 and TRBJ2-1, with D possibly TRBD1 on 7 matching bases. This CDR3 is built from 16 residues. V lost 3 bases, J lost 4 bases, and 16 bases lay in between. In DNA form, the CDR3 reads TGTGCCAGCAGTTTTCCAGGGGGGCGCGGGTACAATGAGCAGTTCTTC. This translates into CASSFPGGRGYNEQFF.

Here the CDR3 DNA reads TGTGCCAGCAGTGAATGGGGGACTAGCGGGGGCTACGAGCAGTACTTC. Encoded protein: CASSEWGTSGGYEQYF. This rearrangement joins TRBV6-1 to TRBJ2-7, with TRBD2 matching over 14 bases. This CDR3 has 16 amino acids. The V segment lost 2 bases and the J segment 3 bases; nucleotides outside the gene matches: 3. CDR1 is MNHNS and CDR2 is SASEGT in the germline V gene.

The CDR3 nucleotides read TGCGCCAGCAGCCAAGTATCGGGCTATGGCTACACCTTC. Its translation: CASSQVSGYGYTF. The chain carries TRBV4-3 and TRBJ1-2; no definite D call. CDR3 length: 13 residues. From germline, CDR1 is LGHNA and CDR2 YSLEER. V shed 1 base and J shed 4 bases, with 7 bases lying between them.

The chain carries TRBV6-2 or TRBV6-3 and TRBJ2-5, with 7 nucleotides matching TRBD1. The V and J ends lost 6 bases and 4 bases, in that order; junction bases with no gene match: 8. Germline V lookup: CDR1 MNHEY, CDR2 SVGEGT. There are 14 residues in the CDR3. CDR3 region: CASSPGQPPETQYF. The CDR3 DNA is TGTGCCAGCAGCCCGGGACAGCCCCCAGAGACCCAGTACTTC.

Only a few counts were recorded for this clonotype. This chain links TRBV6-2 or TRBV6-3 with TRBJ2-5; 7 bases match TRBD2. The germline V gene encodes CDR1 MNHEY and CDR2 SVGEGT. The CDR3 totals 16 residues. The V segment lost 10 bases and the J segment 1 base; nucleotides outside the gene matches: 15. The CDR3 reads CATTPSGAITQETQYF. CDR3 sequence (DNA): TGTGCCACCACACCCAGCGGGGCGATAACCCAAGAGACCCAGTACTTC.

This clonotype was seen only a few times. This chain uses TRBV10-2 with TRBJ1-5; the D is unclear. V was trimmed by 5 bases and J by 1 base, leaving 15 bases between them. From germline, CDR1 is WSHSY and CDR2 SAAADI. The CDR3 has 16 residues. The CDR3 DNA sequence: TGCGCCAGCAGTAACGATCCCGGCGGGAGCAATCAGCCCCAGCATTTT. Protein: CASSNDPGGSNQPQHF.

This sequence joins TRBV20-1 and TRBJ2-2; TRBD1 might be the D (5 bases). The V and J ends lost 1 base and 2 bases respectively, with 5 bases between them. This CDR3 is built from 13 residues. Germline-derived CDR1 and CDR2 are DFQATT and SNEGSKA (reference sequence). Written as DNA, the CDR3 is TGCAGTGCTAGAGGGACAAACACCGGGGAGCTGTTTTTT. Translating gives CSARGTNTGELFF.

The chain has TRBV20-1 and TRBJ2-3; TRBD2 matches at 7 bases. V dropped 3 bases and J dropped 11; count of bases not matched to a gene: 11. CDR1 is DFQATT and CDR2 is SNEGSKA in the germline V gene (reference sequence). This CDR3 spans 13 amino acids. Here the CDR3 reads CSARDPGGEGQYF. The CDR3 DNA is TGCAGTGCTAGGGACCCCGGTGGGGAGGGGCAGTATTTT.

This clonotype was detected many times. The V gene is TRBV20-1, the J gene TRBJ2-3; D may be TRBD1 (5 bases). Germline values: CDR1 DFQATT, CDR2 SNEGSKA (reference sequence). This CDR3 is built from 13 residues. V gave up 6 bases and J gave up 1 base, with 11 bases separating them. This CDR3 reads CSADKDGTDTQYF. CDR3 DNA sequence: TGCAGTGCGGACAAGGACGGCACAGATACGCAGTATTTT.

The V call is TRBV7-3, the J call TRBJ2-5; 8 nucleotides agree with TRBD2. Germline V lookup: CDR1 SGHTA, CDR2 FQGTGA. The length of the CDR3 is 16 residues. Unmatched junction bases numbered 8, after V lost 1 base and J lost 4 bases. CDR3 sequence: CASSLKMTGGAETQYF. CDR3 nucleotides: TGTGCCAGCAGCTTAAAGATGACCGGGGGGGCAGAGACCCAGTACTTC.

The rearrangement uses TRBV15 and TRBJ2-1; TRBD2 matches 10 bases. CDR3 length: 14 amino acids. CDR1 is LNHNV and CDR2 is YYDKDF in the germline V gene (reference sequence). The trim removed 3 bases at V and 9 bases at J, leaving 5 bases unmatched. The CDR3: CATSSIAGGLEQFF. The CDR3, as DNA: TGTGCCACCAGCAGTATAGCGGGGGGACTTGAGCAGTTCTTC.

The table lists this clonotype with a few counts. V gene TRBV7-8 combines with J gene TRBJ2-7; D is perhaps TRBD2 (5 bases). The CDR3 contains 16 residues. V lost 5 bases and J lost 7, with 24 bases in between. Germline loops: CDR1 SGHVS, CDR2 FQNEAQ. The CDR3 sequence: CASSDRRVPRLVEQYF. CDR3 bases: TGTGCCAGCAGCGACCGGCGGGTCCCTCGCCTCGTGGAGCAGTACTTC.

This clonotype was recorded many times. The V gene is TRBV20-1, the J gene TRBJ2-1; TRBD2 matches at 11 bases. Germline V lookup: CDR1 DFQATT, CDR2 SNEGSKA (reference sequence). Germline trimming cut 3 bases from V and 4 bases from J; bases unmatched to any gene: 5. This CDR3 spans 15 amino acids. CDR3 in amino acids: CSASPTSGVYNEQFF. The DNA for the CDR3 is TGCAGTGCTAGTCCGACTAGCGGGGTATACAATGAGCAGTTCTTC.

This chain uses TRBV11-2 with TRBJ2-1; 7 bases line up with TRBD2. In germline, CDR1 is SGHAT, CDR2 FQNNGV. The CDR3 has 16 residues. V was clipped by 7 bases and J by 6 bases; unmatched bases: 15. For the CDR3, the DNA is TGTGCCAGCACCCTTAGGGAGCGGGGTGGTGGCAATGAGCAGTTCTTC. Translation gives CASTLRERGGGNEQFF.

This clonotype was picked up a small number of times. This chain links TRBV6-1 with TRBJ2-3; TRBD1 or TRBD2 may be the D gene (5 bases each). The CDR3 loop spans 14 amino acids. With 6 bases removed from V and 2 bases from J, the gap between germline ends came to 12 bases. Germline V gives CDR1 MNHNS, CDR2 SASEGT. In nucleotides, the CDR3 is TGTGCCAGCAGCCCGGGACCGCTCACAGATACGCAGTATTTT. It encodes CASSPGPLTDTQYF.

This clonotype was counted many times. The chain joins TRBV4-2 to TRBJ2-1; 8 nucleotides align to TRBD1. Per the germline V gene, CDR1 is LGHNA and CDR2 is YNFKEQ. The length of the CDR3 is 15 residues. The V gene end was trimmed by 0 bases and the J gene end by 4 bases; junction bases not matched to a gene: 2. The CDR3 DNA reads TGTGCCAGCAGCCAAGAGACAGGGGATTACAATGAGCAGTTCTTC. Protein sequence: CASSQETGDYNEQFF.

V gene TRBV10-3 combines with J gene TRBJ2-1, with 9 positions matching TRBD2. V trimming: 2 bases; J trimming: 7 bases; junction bases outside the gene matches: 12. The germline CDR1 and CDR2 sequences are ENHRY and SYGVKD. The CDR3 has 17 amino acids. In DNA, the CDR3 is TGTGCCATCAGTGAGACCCGAGCGGGGGGAGTGAATAATGAGCAGTTCTTC. This gives the protein CAISETRAGGVNNEQFF.

The V gene is TRBV4-2, the J gene TRBJ1-5; D might be TRBD1 (6 bases). CDR1 and CDR2 from the germline V gene are LGHNA and YNFKEQ. V lost 0 bases and J 4 bases, leaving 7 bases between the germline ends. CDR3 length: 14 residues. CDR3 region: CASSQEQGNQPQHF. CDR3 coding DNA: TGTGCCAGCAGCCAAGAACAGGGAAATCAGCCCCAGCATTTT.

This clonotype occurred a few times. The chain employs TRBV18 and TRBJ1-1; D is unresolved. The CDR3 is 14 residues long. Trimming took off 6 bases at V and 5 bases at J, with 16 bases between the two ends. Germline V gene lookup returns CDR1 KGHSH and CDR2 LQKENI. CDR3 DNA: TGTGCCAGCTCCCAGTCGAGAGAAGGGACTGAAGCTTTCTTT. Amino acids: CASSQSREGTEAFF.

The chain links TRBV6-5 to TRBJ1-6; a weak D match, TRBD1 (5 bases). With 2 bases removed from V and 8 bases from J, the gap between germline ends came to 10 bases. This CDR3 has 14 residues. Germline V gives CDR1 MNHEY, CDR2 SVGAGI. CDR3 nucleotide sequence: TGTGCCAGCAGTTACCGAGGGGAACATTCACCCCTCCACTTT. Translation gives CASSYRGEHSPLHF.

The rearrangement uses TRBV7-2 and TRBJ1-2; D is undetermined. Germline V gives CDR1 SGHTA, CDR2 FQGNSA. The CDR3 extends over 11 amino acids. V lost 5 bases, J lost 8 bases, and 9 bases lay in between. DNA for the CDR3: TGTGCCAGCAGCGCGACGGGGGGCTACACCTTC. It encodes CASSATGGYTF.

This clonotype was seen more than once but under ten times. V usage is TRBV6-6 and J usage is TRBJ2-7; TRBD1 aligns across 7 bases. The trim removed 3 bases at V and 9 bases at J, leaving 5 bases unmatched. CDR1 is MNHNY, CDR2 SVGAGI, per germline (reference sequence). This CDR3 is 12 amino acids long. Here the CDR3 DNA reads TGTGCCAGCAGTTATCCGACAGGGTCGCAGTACTTC. This codes for CASSYPTGSQYF.